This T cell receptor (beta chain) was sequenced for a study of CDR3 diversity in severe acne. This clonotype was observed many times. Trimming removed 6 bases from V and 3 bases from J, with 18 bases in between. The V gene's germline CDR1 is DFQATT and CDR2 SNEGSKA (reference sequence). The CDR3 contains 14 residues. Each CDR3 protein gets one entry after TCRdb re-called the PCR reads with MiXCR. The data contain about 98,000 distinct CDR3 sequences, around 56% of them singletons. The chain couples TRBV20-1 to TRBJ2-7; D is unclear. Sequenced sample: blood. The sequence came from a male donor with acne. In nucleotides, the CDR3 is TGCAGTGCCAGTTGGGGTGGGCGAAACTACGAGCAGTACTTC. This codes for CSASWGGRNYEQYF.